The present T cell receptor (beta chain) was sequenced within a study of T-cell memory formation after mild COVID-19. From the 5' RACE reads, TCRdb called clonotypes with MiXCR, one entry per CDR3 protein. The sample has 60,000 to 65,000 distinct CDR3 sequences; about a tenth are singletons. The CDR3 totals 15 residues. Germline assignment: CDR1 MNHEY and CDR2 SVGEGT. V was trimmed by 2 bases and J by 0 bases, leaving 10 bases between them. Only a few counts were recorded for this clonotype. The TCR originated in a young man who had mild COVID-19 (a few samples of this study predate the infection). Cell type and time point are not known. J is TRBJ2-5 and V is TRBV6-2 or TRBV6-3; D unresolved. Sequencing was carried out using PBMCs or a T cell subset sorted from them (not recorded which). The CDR3 coding sequence is TGTGCCAGCAGTTACGGGTTAGGGTACCAAGAGACCCAGTACTTC. Translation: CASSYGLGYQETQYF.